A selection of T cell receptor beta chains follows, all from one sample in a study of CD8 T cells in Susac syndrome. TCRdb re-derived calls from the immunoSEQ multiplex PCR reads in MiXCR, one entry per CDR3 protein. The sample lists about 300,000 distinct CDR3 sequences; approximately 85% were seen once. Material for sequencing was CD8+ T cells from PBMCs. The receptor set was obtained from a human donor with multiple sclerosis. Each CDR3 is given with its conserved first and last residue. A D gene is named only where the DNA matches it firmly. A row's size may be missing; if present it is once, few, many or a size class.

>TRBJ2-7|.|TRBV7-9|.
CASSLATEIYEQYF
TGTGCCAGCAGCTTAGCGACGGAGATCTACGAGCAGTACTTC
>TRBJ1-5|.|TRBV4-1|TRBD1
CASSSSTGEHQPQHF
TGCGCCAGCAGTTCGTCGACAGGGGAACATCAGCCCCAGCATTTT
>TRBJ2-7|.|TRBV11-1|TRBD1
CASSPPEASRDRGLTYEQYF
TGTGCCAGCAGCCCCCCCGAAGCTAGCCGGGACAGGGGCCTAACCTACGAGCAGTACTTC
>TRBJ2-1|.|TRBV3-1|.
CASSQGTGTMGEQFF
TGTGCCAGCAGCCAAGGTACCGGGACAATGGGTGAGCAGTTCTTC
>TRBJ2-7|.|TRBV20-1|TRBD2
CSAQLAAGDYEQYF
TGCAGTGCTCAGCTCGCAGCGGGAGACTACGAGCAGTACTTC
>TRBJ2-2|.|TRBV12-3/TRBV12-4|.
CASRLGIGELFF
TGTGCCAGCAGGCTAGGAATCGGGGAGCTGTTTTTT
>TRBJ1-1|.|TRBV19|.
CASSIRRSNTEAFF
TGTGCCAGTAGTATAAGGCGGTCAAACACTGAAGCTTTCTTT
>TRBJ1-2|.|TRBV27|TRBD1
CASSTLQGYGYTF
TGTGCCAGCAGTACTCTACAGGGGTATGGCTACACCTTC
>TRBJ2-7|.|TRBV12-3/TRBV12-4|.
CASSPTSYEQYF
TGTGCCAGCAGTCCTACTAGCTACGAGCAGTACTTC
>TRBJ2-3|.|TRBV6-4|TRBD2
CASSEGGPQYF
TGTGCCAGCAGTGAGGGAGGGCCGCAGTATTTT
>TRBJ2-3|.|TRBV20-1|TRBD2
CSAPKVLAGGPDSTDTQYF
TGCAGTGCCCCGAAGGTTCTCGCGGGAGGGCCGGATAGCACAGATACGCAGTATTTT
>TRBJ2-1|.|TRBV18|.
CASSPRGPKSYNEQFF
TGTGCCAGCTCACCCCGGGGACCAAAGTCTTACAATGAGCAGTTCTTC
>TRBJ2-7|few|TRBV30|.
CAWRPGAGEQYF
TGTGCCTGGAGACCAGGGGCTGGCGAGCAGTACTTC
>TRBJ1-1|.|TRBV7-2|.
CASSLAGGHEAFF
TGTGCCAGCAGCTTAGCCGGGGGACATGAAGCTTTCTTT
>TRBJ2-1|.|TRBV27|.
CASSSLGSSYNEQFF
TGTGCCAGCAGTTCCCTGGGGAGCTCCTACAATGAGCAGTTCTTC
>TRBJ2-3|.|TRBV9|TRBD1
CASSAATGVFTDTQYF
TGTGCCAGCAGCGCCGCAACAGGGGTTTTCACAGATACGCAGTATTTT
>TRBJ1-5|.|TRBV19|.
CATSNGQGPNQPQHF
TGTGCCACTTCGAACGGTCAAGGCCCGAATCAGCCCCAGCATTTT
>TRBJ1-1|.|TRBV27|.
CASSLRLGGGEAFF
TGTGCCAGCAGTTTACGGCTGGGCGGGGGTGAAGCTTTCTTT
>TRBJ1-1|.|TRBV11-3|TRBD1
CASSFAGGGKAFF
TGTGCCAGCAGCTTCGCAGGGGGCGGGAAAGCTTTCTTT
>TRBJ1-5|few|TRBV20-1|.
CSASKGQSNQPQHF
TGCAGTGCTAGTAAGGGGCAGAGCAATCAGCCCCAGCATTTT
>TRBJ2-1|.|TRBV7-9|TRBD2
CASSILAGGPRDNEQFF
TGTGCCAGCAGCATACTAGCGGGAGGGCCTCGGGACAATGAGCAGTTCTTC
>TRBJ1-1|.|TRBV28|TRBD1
CASSLEGQGWTGTEAFF
TGTGCCAGCAGTCTAGAAGGACAGGGATGGACGGGCACTGAAGCTTTCTTT
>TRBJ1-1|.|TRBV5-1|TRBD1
CASSLGDREKNTEAFF
TGCGCCAGCAGCTTGGGGGACAGGGAAAAGAACACTGAAGCTTTCTTT
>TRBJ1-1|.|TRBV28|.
CASSSGFVGYTEAFF
TGTGCCAGCAGTAGTGGATTCGTGGGGTACACTGAAGCTTTCTTT
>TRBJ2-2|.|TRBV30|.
CAWGFIGGELFF
TGTGCCTGGGGTTTTATAGGCGGGGAGCTGTTTTTT
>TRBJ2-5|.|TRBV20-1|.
CSARVSRGETQYF
TGCAGTGCTAGAGTAAGCAGGGGAGAGACCCAGTACTTC
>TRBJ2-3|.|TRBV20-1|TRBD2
CSRSGISTDTQYF
TGCAGCAGGAGCGGGATCAGCACAGATACGCAGTATTTT
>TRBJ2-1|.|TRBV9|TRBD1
CASSPSHYGTGLLDNEQFF
TGTGCCAGCAGCCCGAGCCACTACGGGACAGGGCTGTTGGACAATGAGCAGTTCTTC
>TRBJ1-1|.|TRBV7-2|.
CASSLGENLNTEAFF
TGTGCCAGCAGCTTAGGGGAGAATCTGAACACTGAAGCTTTCTTT
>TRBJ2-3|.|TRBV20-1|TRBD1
CSTSRDRGLFDTQYF
TGCAGTACGAGCCGGGACAGGGGCTTGTTCGATACGCAGTATTTT
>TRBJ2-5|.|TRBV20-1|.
CSAHSLSLVWETQYF
TGCAGTGCTCATTCCTTATCGTTGGTATGGGAGACCCAGTACTTC
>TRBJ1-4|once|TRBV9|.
CASSSSAEKLFF
TGTGCCAGCAGCTCGAGCGCGGAAAAACTGTTTTTT
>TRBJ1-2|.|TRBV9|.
CASTFYGRVSPNYGYTF
TGTGCCAGCACCTTCTACGGGAGGGTATCTCCTAACTATGGCTACACCTTC
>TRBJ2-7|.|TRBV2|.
CATGHYEQYF
TGTGCCACCGGACATTACGAGCAGTACTTC
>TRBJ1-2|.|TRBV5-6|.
CASSDERKGDGYGYTF
TGTGCCAGCAGCGACGAGAGAAAAGGGGATGGATATGGCTACACCTTC
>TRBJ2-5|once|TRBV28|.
CASGDSASKETQYF
TGTGCCAGCGGAGATAGCGCCAGTAAAGAGACCCAGTACTTC
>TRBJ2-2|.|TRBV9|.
CASSVAETDTGELFF
TGTGCCAGCAGCGTAGCGGAGACAGACACCGGGGAGCTGTTTTTT
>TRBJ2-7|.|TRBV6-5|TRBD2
CASSSLTSGRNEQYF
TGTGCCAGCAGTTCCCTGACTAGCGGGAGAAACGAGCAGTACTTC
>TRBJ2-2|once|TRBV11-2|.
CASSLDPGPPGELFF
TGTGCCAGCAGCTTAGATCCAGGGCCCCCCGGGGAGCTGTTTTTT
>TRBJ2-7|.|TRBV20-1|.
CSARDGLLPTYEQYF
TGCAGTGCTAGGGATGGACTACTCCCTACCTACGAGCAGTACTTC
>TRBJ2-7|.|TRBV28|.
CASSFSGSSYEQYF
TGTGCCAGCAGTTTTAGCGGAAGCTCCTACGAGCAGTACTTC
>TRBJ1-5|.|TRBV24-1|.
CATSDETNDQPQHF
TGTGCCACCAGTGATGAGACCAATGACCAGCCCCAGCATTTT
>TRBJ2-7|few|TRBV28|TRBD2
CASSRLADSYEQYF
TGTGCCAGCAGTAGACTAGCGGATTCCTACGAGCAGTACTTC
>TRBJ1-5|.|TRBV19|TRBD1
CASTEGQGQYSNQPQHF
TGTGCCAGTACGGAGGGACAGGGGCAATATAGCAATCAGCCCCAGCATTTT
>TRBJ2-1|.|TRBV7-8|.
CASSLIAQGPRGEQFF
TGTGCCAGCAGCTTAATCGCACAGGGACCGCGGGGAGAGCAGTTCTTC
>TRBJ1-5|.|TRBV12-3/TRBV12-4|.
CASRQGYDQPQHF
TGTGCCAGCAGGCAGGGTTACGATCAGCCCCAGCATTTT
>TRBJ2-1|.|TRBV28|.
CASSLGASGQFF
TGTGCCAGCAGTTTGGGGGCCAGTGGGCAGTTCTTC
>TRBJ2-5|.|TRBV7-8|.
CASSSGQIIETQYF
TGTGCCAGCAGCTCCGGACAGATAATAGAGACCCAGTACTTC
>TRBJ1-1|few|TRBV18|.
CASSPSLNTEAFF
TGTGCCAGCTCTCCCTCATTGAACACTGAAGCTTTCTTT
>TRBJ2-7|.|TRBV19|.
CASSIGRGDSRYF
TGTGCCAGTAGTATAGGAAGAGGAGATTCGCGGTACTTC
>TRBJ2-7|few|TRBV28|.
CASSTAYEQYF
TGTGCCAGCAGTACCGCCTACGAGCAGTACTTC
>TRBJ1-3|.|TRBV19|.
CASSISGASGNTIYF
TGTGCCAGTAGTATCAGCGGGGCTTCTGGAAACACCATATATTTT
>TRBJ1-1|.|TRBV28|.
CASSLWVLNTEAFF
TGTGCCAGCAGTTTGTGGGTTTTGAACACTGAAGCTTTCTTT
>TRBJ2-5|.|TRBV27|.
CASSWRDSYQETQYF
TGTGCCAGCAGTTGGCGAGATTCGTACCAAGAGACCCAGTACTTC
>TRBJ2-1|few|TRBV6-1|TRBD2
CASSELPSGTASNEQFF
TGTGCCAGCAGTGAATTGCCTAGCGGGACCGCCTCCAATGAGCAGTTCTTC
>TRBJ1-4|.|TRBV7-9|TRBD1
CASRHSGGEDEKLFF
TGTGCCAGCAGGCATTCAGGGGGCGAAGATGAAAAACTGTTTTTT
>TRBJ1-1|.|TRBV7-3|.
CASSLLGGGLENTEAFF
TGTGCCAGCAGCCTCCTTGGGGGGGGCTTAGAGAACACTGAAGCTTTCTTT